Below, 30 T cell receptor beta chains from the same sample are listed, as sequenced in a study of memory CD4+ T cells and cytomegalovirus serostatus. Single viable CD3+CD4+CD8-CD45RO+ cells were sorted as the memory CD4+ T cells. Sequencing was performed with immunoSEQ multiplex PCR; in TCRdb, only in-frame clones are kept and a portion is missing. The sample contains around 57,000 clones, around 81% of which appear only once. Sequencing was carried out using memory CD4+ T cells from blood. All receptors come from an adult in good health and CMV-seronegative. Some clones in this sample may be carry-over from other donors' samples.

J is TRBJ1-2 and V is TRBV20-1; no reliable D call. The germline V gene has CDR1 DFQATT and CDR2 SNEGSKA (reference sequence). Trimming cost V 8 bases and J 4 bases, with 11 bases left between them. The CDR3 totals 11 residues. The CDR3 sequence is CSSDGLYGYTF. Written as DNA, the CDR3 is TGCAGTTCGGACGGCCTCTATGGCTACACCTTC.

This clone came up a few times. The chain has TRBV5-1 and TRBJ1-1, with unresolved D. The CDR3 totals 13 residues. The germline CDR1 and CDR2 sequences are SGHRS and YFSETQ. V was pared by 4 bases and J by 1 base, with 8 bases between. This CDR3 is CASSGSGNTEAFF. Written as DNA, the CDR3 is TGCGCCAGCAGCGGTTCAGGGAACACTGAAGCTTTCTTT.

The J gene is TRBJ1-2, the V gene TRBV6-1, with D maybe TRBD1 (6 bases). The CDR3 covers 14 residues. With 9 bases removed from V and 0 bases from J, the gap between germline ends came to 14 bases. Germline V CDR1 and CDR2: MNHNS, SASEGT. CDR3 nucleotide sequence: TGTGCCAGTACAGGGCTTCGCACTAACTATGGCTACACCTTC. This codes for CASTGLRTNYGYTF.

V is TRBV7-9 and J is TRBJ1-1, with 7 bases identical to TRBD1. The CDR3 sequence is 14 residues long. J gave up 1 base and V 5 bases, and 4 bases lay outside the gene matches. The V gene's germline CDR1 is SEHNR and CDR2 FQNEAQ (reference sequence). The CDR3: CASSVGQANTEAFF. In nucleotides, the CDR3 is TGTGCCAGCAGCGTTGGACAGGCGAACACTGAAGCTTTCTTT.

This rearrangement joins TRBV27 to TRBJ1-3; D gene ambiguous. The V end lost 6 bases, the J end lost 9 bases, and 15 bases lay between the germline ends. The CDR3 loop spans 13 amino acids. CDR1 MNHEY and CDR2 SMNVEV come from the germline V gene (reference sequence). The CDR3 DNA reads as TGTGCCAGCAGCCTAAACGGAGGGAGCACCATATATTTT. It specifies CASSLNGGSTIYF.

This sequence joins TRBV11-2 and TRBJ2-7; tentative D call: TRBD2 (5 bases). The germline V gene encodes CDR1 SGHAT and CDR2 FQNNGV. Trimming took off 0 bases at V and 1 base at J, with 13 bases between the two ends. This CDR3 comprises 16 residues. The CDR3 DNA sequence: TGTGCCAGCAGCTTAGATAGAGGAGGACTGTCCTACGAGCAGTACTTC. As protein: CASSLDRGGLSYEQYF.

The chain is built from TRBV14 and TRBJ1-6, with 7 bases that match TRBD1. V was pared by 6 bases and J by 9 bases, with 5 bases of the junction left unmatched. Germline CDR1 and CDR2: SGHDN and FVKESK. The CDR3 has 13 residues. This CDR3 is CASRQGKGSPLHF. CDR3 in DNA: TGTGCCAGCAGACAGGGGAAAGGTTCACCCCTCCACTTT.

This clone has more than one count but fewer than ten. The CDR3 nucleotides are TGTGCCAGCAGCATGGGGGCGGGCACTGAAGCTTTCTTT. Translating it yields CASSMGAGTEAFF. The V call is TRBV21-1, the J call TRBJ1-1; the D call of TRBD1 is as the table states it, not checked on the DNA. TRBV21-1 is marked as a pseudogene. The CDR3 totals 13 residues.

This clone was seen a few times. The rearrangement uses TRBV14 and TRBJ1-3; D unresolved. Per the germline V gene, CDR1 is SGHDN and CDR2 is FVKESK. Trimming shortened V by 2 bases and J by 5 bases, and 16 bases separated the two germline ends. The CDR3 has 16 residues. For the CDR3, the DNA is TGTGCCAGCAGCCAACTCACCCTCCGGATGAGAAACACCATATATTTT. Protein: CASSQLTLRMRNTIYF.

V is TRBV5-1 and J is TRBJ1-4, with D uncertain. CDR1 SGHRS and CDR2 YFSETQ come from the germline V gene. The CDR3 is 14 residues long. The ends were cut back, 7 bases at V and 6 bases at J, with 16 bases in the middle. This CDR3 reads CASRLVSGDEKLFF. The CDR3 DNA reads as TGCGCCAGCCGTCTGGTAAGCGGGGATGAAAAACTGTTTTTT.

This clone showed up just a few times. CDR3 sequence (DNA): TGTGCCATCAGTGTATTTCCCGGGACCCATCTTGGCGATGAGCAGTTCTTC. Protein sequence: CAISVFPGTHLGDEQFF. The chain uses TRBV10-3 and TRBJ2-1, with D perhaps matching TRBD1 or TRBD2 (5 bases each). The CDR3 covers 17 residues. Trimming took off 4 bases at V and 8 bases at J, with 24 bases between the two ends. Germline CDR1 reads ENHRY; CDR2 reads SYGVKD.

This chain connects TRBV4-1 to TRBJ2-7, with 7 bases aligning to TRBD1. From germline, CDR1 is MGHRA and CDR2 YSYEKL. V shed 1 base and J 3 bases; nucleotides not matched to a gene: 12. This CDR3 contains 17 residues. For the CDR3, the DNA is TGCGCCAGCAGCCAAGGCCGGACGGGACAGAGAAACTACGAGCAGTACTTC. This encodes CASSQGRTGQRNYEQYF.

J is TRBJ1-4 and V is TRBV18, with 8 bases lining up with TRBD1. This CDR3 contains 16 residues. V shed 0 bases, J shed 5 bases, and the junction held 5 bases outside the gene matches. Germline values: CDR1 KGHSH, CDR2 LQKENI. This CDR3 is CASSPPSDRGNEKLFF. The CDR3 DNA is TGTGCCAGCTCACCACCATCAGACAGGGGAAATGAAAAACTGTTTTTT.

This clone was seen just once. The chain employs TRBV2 and TRBJ1-2, with D uncertain. The CDR3 extends over 14 amino acids. The V end was cut by 4 bases, the J end by 3 bases, with 12 bases between. Germline lookup yields CDR1 SNHLY and CDR2 FYNNEI. CDR3 sequence reads: CASSGPPNYYGYTF. The DNA for the CDR3 is TGTGCCAGCAGTGGACCTCCCAATTACTATGGCTACACCTTC.

This clone was seen only once. This chain uses TRBV4-3 with TRBJ2-3; the D gene is possibly TRBD2 (6 bases). Germline V lookup: CDR1 LGHNA, CDR2 YSLEER. This CDR3 is 16 amino acids long. V was cut by 1 base and J by 0 bases, with 11 bases left in between. The CDR3 reads CASSQGVLASTDTQYF. As DNA, the CDR3 is TGCGCCAGCAGCCAAGGGGTTCTAGCGAGCACAGATACGCAGTATTTT.

The chain links TRBV7-9 to TRBJ2-5; D possibly uses TRBD1 or TRBD2 (5 bases each). The CDR3 is 16 residues long. Germline values: CDR1 SEHNR, CDR2 FQNEAQ (reference sequence). Deletions cut 5 bases from V and 2 bases from J, with 18 bases between. The CDR3 region is CASSVPGRRTQETQYF. Written as DNA, the CDR3 is TGTGCCAGCAGCGTTCCGGGACGGAGAACTCAAGAGACCCAGTACTTC.

This chain joins TRBV11-3 and TRBJ2-1, with 7 bases identical to TRBD2. The CDR3 extends over 18 amino acids. Germline V gene lookup returns CDR1 SGHNT and CDR2 YENEEA. Trimming took 0 bases from V and 4 from J; bases not matched to a gene: 12. The CDR3 spells CASSLDQGGSNRYNEQFF. The CDR3 nucleotides are TGTGCCAGCAGCTTAGATCAGGGAGGGTCCAACCGGTACAATGAGCAGTTCTTC.

The genes are TRBV4-1 and TRBJ1-2; 8 nucleotides line up with TRBD1. This CDR3 comprises 16 residues. Germline V gene sequence: CDR1 MGHRA, CDR2 YSYEKL. Losses at the gene ends were 2 bases for V and 2 bases for J; bases not matched to a gene: 7. The CDR3 region has the DNA TGCGCCAGCAGCCAACTCCGACAGGGGCTGAACTATGGCTACACCTTC. The encoded protein is CASSQLRQGLNYGYTF.

CDR3 sequence reads: CASSLVSGRADEQYF. CDR3 bases: TGTGCCAGCAGCTTAGTCAGCGGGAGGGCCGACGAGCAGTACTTC. V and J are TRBV7-2 and TRBJ2-7, with 10 nucleotides matching TRBD2. V shed 1 base, J shed 5 bases, and the junction held 5 bases outside the gene matches. The CDR3 sequence is 15 residues long. Germline V gives CDR1 SGHTA, CDR2 FQGNSA.

The CDR3 DNA reads as TGTGCCAGTAGTCCCCCGGGACGAAATCAGCCCCAGCATTTT. It encodes CASSPPGRNQPQHF. The V and J genes are TRBV19 and TRBJ1-5; perhaps TRBD1 as D (5 bases). V dropped 5 bases and J dropped 4 bases, with 12 bases sitting between them. The germline CDR1 and CDR2 sequences are LNHDA and SQIVND (reference sequence). The CDR3 has 14 amino acids.

V is TRBV10-1 and J is TRBJ2-1; 7 bases fit TRBD2. The CDR3 length is 14 residues. J gave up 8 bases and V 7 bases, and 11 bases lay outside the gene matches. Germline CDR1 WNHNN, CDR2 SYGVQD (reference sequence). CDR3 protein: CASTDLNTSDEQFF. The CDR3 nucleotides read TGCGCCAGCACTGACCTTAATACTAGCGATGAGCAGTTCTTC.

V and J are TRBV9 and TRBJ1-1; D is unresolved. Looked up from germline, CDR1 is SGDLS and CDR2 is YYNGEE. This CDR3 comprises 14 residues. V was trimmed by 4 bases and J by 4 bases, leaving 14 bases between them. CDR3 in DNA: TGTGCCAGCAGCCCTGGGATCGGCGGCACTGAAGCTTTCTTT. Translating gives CASSPGIGGTEAFF. The entire variable domain, with the rest obtained from reference TRBV9 and TRBJ1-1, is as follows: DSGVTQTPKHLITATGQRVTLRCSPRSGDLSVYWYQQSLDQGLQFLIQYYNGEERAKGNILERFSAQQFPDLHSELNLSSLELGDSALYFCASSPGIGGTEAFFGQGTRLTVV.

The chain has TRBV28 and TRBJ2-7, with 9 nucleotides matching TRBD1. The CDR3 spans 14 residues. Looked up from germline, CDR1 is MDHEN and CDR2 is SYDVKM. J was trimmed by 5 bases and V by 4 bases; bases with no gene match: 6. CDR3 nucleotide sequence: TGTGCCAGCAGTTCCGGGACAGGGAAGAACGAGCAGTACTTC. Amino acid sequence: CASSSGTGKNEQYF.

This clone was seen just once. V gene TRBV5-1 combines with J gene TRBJ2-1, with TRBD2 identical over 13 bases. The CDR3 spans 17 residues. V lost 3 bases to trimming and J lost 12 bases; unmatched junction nucleotides: 15. The germline V gene encodes CDR1 SGHRS and CDR2 YFSETQ. This CDR3 is CASSSSPTSGGDKGQFF. The CDR3 bases are TGCGCCAGCAGCTCCTCCCCTACTAGCGGGGGGGACAAAGGGCAGTTCTTC. Combining the CDR3 with reference TRBV5-1 and TRBJ2-1 gives the whole variable domain KAGVTQTPRYLIKTRGQQVTLSCSPISGHRSVSWYQQTPGQGLQFLFEYFSETQRNKGNFPGRFSGRQFSNSRSEMNVSTLELGDSALYLCASSSSPTSGGDKGQFFGPGTRLTVL.

The V gene is TRBV5-1, the J gene TRBJ1-4; no definite D call. V lost 1 base, J lost 3 bases, and 7 bases lay in between. This CDR3 spans 14 amino acids. CDR1 is SGHRS and CDR2 is YFSETQ in the germline V gene. The CDR3 loop is CASSLTVSNEKLFF. For the CDR3, the DNA is TGCGCCAGCAGCTTGACAGTTTCTAATGAAAAACTGTTTTTT.

The V and J genes are TRBV11-3 and TRBJ2-5, with D unresolved. V lost 2 bases and J 6 bases, leaving 16 bases between the germline ends. Looked up from germline, CDR1 is SGHNT and CDR2 is YENEEA. The CDR3 extends over 15 amino acids. The CDR3 protein is CASSLRFYHKKTQYF. The CDR3 DNA reads as TGTGCCAGCAGCTTAAGGTTCTATCACAAGAAGACCCAGTACTTC.

The CDR3 spells CASSLPGLVSGANVLTF. The CDR3, as DNA: TGTGCCAGCAGTCTCCCGGGACTGGTATCTGGGGCCAACGTCCTGACTTTC. V and J are TRBV5-4 and TRBJ2-6; the D gene is possibly TRBD2 (6 bases). The V gene's germline CDR1 is SGHNT and CDR2 YYREEE (reference sequence). V lost 5 bases and J 1 base, leaving 16 bases between the germline ends. The CDR3 has 17 residues.

The chain recombines TRBV19 with TRBJ1-2; 8 bases are a match to TRBD1. The CDR3 runs 15 residues. From germline, CDR1 is LNHDA and CDR2 SQIVND (reference sequence). V dropped 7 bases and J dropped 4; count of bases not matched to a gene: 11. The CDR3 DNA reads as TGTGCCAGTAACCAGGGTCAGGGGGCTCTCTATGGCTACACCTTC. Translation gives CASNQGQGALYGYTF.

The rearrangement joins TRBV7-2 to TRBJ1-2; 9 bases are a match to TRBD1. J was trimmed by 3 bases and V by 5 bases; bases with no gene match: 4. The CDR3 length is 14 residues. Germline V gene lookup returns CDR1 SGHTA and CDR2 FQGNSA. CDR3: CASSTGTGYYGYTF. As DNA, the CDR3 is TGTGCCAGCAGCACCGGGACAGGGTACTATGGCTACACCTTC.

This clone has more than one count but fewer than ten. The J gene is TRBJ2-7, the V gene TRBV7-2, with D possibly matching TRBD2 (5 bases). The CDR3 is 14 amino acids. CDR1 is SGHTA and CDR2 is FQGNSA in the germline V gene. Trimming left V 2 bases short and J 1 base short, with 9 bases between. In DNA form, the CDR3 reads TGTGCCAGCAGCTTAAGCGGAAATTCCTACGAGCAGTACTTC. Amino acid sequence: CASSLSGNSYEQYF.